This TCR beta chain was obtained from a study of cytomegalovirus exposure and HLA in healthy donors. Overall study findings and caveats: Later analysis identified several of the most significant clusters that appeared linked to common viral pathogens.

Concerning this clone: What it binds is unknown.

Trimming stripped 0 bases from V and 4 bases from J, with 7 bases between. Germline loops: CDR1 SGHNT, CDR2 YYREEE (reference sequence). This CDR3 comprises 13 residues. The PCR employed 60 Vbeta primers together with 13 Jbeta primers. TCRdb's table, derived via immunoSEQ multiplex PCR, lists solely in-frame clones and lacks some. Listed are 90,000 to 100,000 clones; 3% to 4% falls within the top ten. This clonotype originated in a woman aged 25 to 45 in good health and CMV-seronegative. Source material: PBMCs. The V call is TRBV5-4, the J call TRBJ1-2; no clear D. CDR3: CASSLEARYGYTF. For the CDR3, the DNA is TGTGCCAGCAGCTTGGAAGCCCGCTATGGCTACACCTTC.